The 18 T cell receptor beta chains given below trace back to one sample, sequenced in a study of blood T cell repertoires in COVID-19. TCRdb's copy holds only in-frame clones and misses some; the assay was immunoSEQ multiplex PCR. The repertoire holds around 100,000 clones, with approximately 80% as singletons. Sequenced input: peripheral blood. The receptor source for this set is a human donor in a cohort sampled during active COVID-19.

V is TRBV4-2 and J is TRBJ1-2; TRBD1 might be the D (6 bases). Trimming left V 0 bases short and J 2 bases short, with 22 bases between. Germline V gives CDR1 LGHNA, CDR2 YNFKEQ. This CDR3 is built from 19 residues. The CDR3 nucleotides are TGTGCCAGCAGCCAAGATGCGCGGGTCACGGCAGGGGACAACTATGGCTACACCTTC. Translation gives CASSQDARVTAGDNYGYTF.

This chain links TRBV24-1 with TRBJ2-7, with 8 bases that match TRBD1. The germline CDR1 and CDR2 sequences are KGHDR and SFDVKD. V lost 4 bases and J lost 1; bases outside the gene matches: 8. The CDR3 sequence is 16 residues long. In nucleotides, the CDR3 is TGTGCCACCAGTGACCCACCCGGGACAGGATCCTACGAGCAGTACTTC. It specifies CATSDPPGTGSYEQYF.

The chain combines TRBV9 with TRBJ2-7; 7 nucleotides agree with TRBD1. The germline V gene encodes CDR1 SGDLS and CDR2 YYNGEE. After removal of 0 bases from V and 4 bases from J, the junction contained 10 bases not matched to a gene. CDR3 length equals 16 residues. The CDR3 DNA is TGTGCCAGCAGCGTAGGGGATCCGGGACAGAGTTACGAGCAGTACTTC. Its protein product is CASSVGDPGQSYEQYF.

The genes are TRBV28 and TRBJ1-1, with TRBD1 identical over 10 bases. CDR1 and CDR2 (germline): MDHEN, SYDVKM. The CDR3 is 14 amino acids. V shed 3 bases, J shed 5 bases, and the junction held 3 bases outside the gene matches. The CDR3 sequence: CASSFWTGGTEAFF. In DNA form, the CDR3 reads TGTGCCAGCAGTTTCTGGACAGGGGGAACTGAAGCTTTCTTT.

This clone was counted a single time. The chain carries TRBV6-2 or TRBV6-3 and TRBJ2-2; D possibly corresponds to TRBD1 (5 bases). Germline V lookup: CDR1 MNHEY, CDR2 SVGEGT. The CDR3 is made up of 15 amino acids. Trimming pared 5 bases from V and 2 bases from J, leaving 12 bases between. The CDR3, as DNA: TGTGCCAGCAGTCCAGGGTTATTTAACACCGGGGAGCTGTTTTTT. Its translation is CASSPGLFNTGELFF.

V usage is TRBV6-5 and J usage is TRBJ2-7, with TRBD1 matching over 8 bases. V gave up 6 bases and J gave up 1 base; unmatched junction bases: 2. Per germline, CDR1 MNHEY and CDR2 SVGAGI. The CDR3 is 13 residues long. CDR3 in amino acids: CASSRTGSYEQYF. The DNA of the CDR3 is TGTGCCAGCAGCCGGACAGGGTCCTACGAGCAGTACTTC.

V usage is TRBV10-1 and J usage is TRBJ2-1; tentative D call: TRBD1 (8 bases). The CDR3 length is 19 residues. The germline CDR1 and CDR2 sequences are WNHNN and SYGVQD (reference sequence). Trimming stripped 7 bases from V and 6 bases from J, with 31 bases between. CDR3 residues: CASILKAGAGQVFCNEQFF. In DNA form, the CDR3 reads TGCGCCAGCATCCTCAAGGCGGGGGCGGGACAGGTCTTTTGCAATGAGCAGTTCTTC.

V gene TRBV12-3 or TRBV12-4 combines with J gene TRBJ1-2; a weak D match, TRBD1 (6 bases). The CDR3 length is 13 residues. V lost 5 bases, J lost 4 bases, and 11 bases lay in between. CDR3 nucleotide sequence: TGTGCCAGCAGTCAACAGGGCGGCTATGGCTACACCTTC. It is translated as CASSQQGGYGYTF.

This chain links TRBV18 with TRBJ2-5; no reliable D call. This CDR3 comprises 12 residues. The ends were cut back, 5 bases at V and 0 bases at J, with 4 bases in the middle. Germline values: CDR1 KGHSH, CDR2 LQKENI. The chain's CDR3 is CASSSYQETQYF. The CDR3 nucleotides are TGTGCCAGCTCATCGTACCAAGAGACCCAGTACTTC.

CDR3 sequence (DNA): TGTGCCAGCAGCCCCCCGACAGGGAACACTGAAGCTTTCTTT. Protein: CASSPPTGNTEAFF. The chain uses TRBV3-1 (or the pseudogene TRBV3-2) and TRBJ1-1, with D possibly matching TRBD1 (6 bases). CDR1 is LGHDT and CDR2 is YNNKEL in the germline V gene (reference sequence). The CDR3 covers 14 residues. V shed 4 bases and J shed 1 base, with 10 bases lying between them.

The chain links TRBV6-5 to TRBJ1-6; possibly TRBD1 for D (6 bases). This CDR3 has 14 amino acids. Trimming removed 6 bases at V and 7 bases at J, with 13 bases between. Germline V gene lookup returns CDR1 MNHEY and CDR2 SVGAGI. CDR3: CASSVRGGNSPLHF. The CDR3 bases are TGTGCCAGCAGCGTGAGGGGGGGGAATTCACCCCTCCACTTT.

In its sample, this clone was seen once. The chain links TRBV27 to TRBJ1-5; 9 bases match TRBD1. This CDR3 spans 15 amino acids. Germline values: CDR1 MNHEY, CDR2 SMNVEV (reference sequence). J gave up 0 bases and V 10 bases, and 7 bases lay outside the gene matches. CDR3 DNA sequence: TGTGCCACAAGGACAGGGGTCCTTAGCAATCAGCCCCAGCATTTT. It specifies CATRTGVLSNQPQHF.

This clone was seen only a few times. The chain links TRBV28 to TRBJ1-4, with D perhaps TRBD1 (6 bases). The V end was cut by 6 bases, the J end by 8 bases, with 25 bases between. This CDR3 has 17 amino acids. Germline V gives CDR1 MDHEN, CDR2 SYDVKM. CDR3 coding DNA: TGTGCCAGCAGACGGACAGACTATCGGGCGGGTATCGAAAAACTGTTTTTT. This encodes CASRRTDYRAGIEKLFF. The variable domain in full, with the rest retrieved from reference TRBV28 and TRBJ1-4, is DVKVTQSSRYLVKRTGEKVFLECVQDMDHENMFWYRQDPGLGLRLIYFSYDVKMKEKGDIPEGYSVSREKKERFSLILESASTNQTSMYLCASRRTDYRAGIEKLFFGSGTQLSVL.

The rearrangement joins TRBV7-9 to TRBJ2-7, with 9 nucleotides matching TRBD1. The germline V gene has CDR1 SEHNR and CDR2 FQNEAQ (reference sequence). The J segment lost 6 bases and the V segment lost 1 base, leaving 4 bases of the junction unmatched. The CDR3 covers 14 residues. The CDR3 loop is CASSLDGQGTEQYF. DNA of the CDR3: TGTGCCAGCAGCTTAGACGGACAGGGGACCGAGCAGTACTTC.

The chain has TRBV19 and TRBJ1-2; no definite D call. The germline V and J ends were trimmed by 7 bases and 5 bases, with 14 bases remaining between them. The CDR3 contains 13 residues. Germline-derived CDR1 and CDR2 are LNHDA and SQIVND (reference sequence). CDR3 protein: CASTPTRSYGYTF. CDR3 sequence (DNA): TGTGCCAGTACCCCGACACGTTCATATGGCTACACCTTC.

This chain links TRBV7-9 with TRBJ1-3; D unresolved. This CDR3 spans 16 amino acids. Trimming took 5 bases from V and 2 from J, leaving 16 bases between them. Germline values: CDR1 SEHNR, CDR2 FQNEAQ (reference sequence). This chain's CDR3 is CASSQTRAGPGNTIYF. CDR3 DNA sequence: TGTGCCAGCAGCCAGACACGTGCAGGTCCTGGAAACACCATATATTTT.

The chain links TRBV19 to TRBJ1-3, with D maybe TRBD1 (5 bases). Trimming shortened V by 2 bases and J by 4 bases, and 9 bases separated the two germline ends. Germline-derived CDR1 and CDR2 are LNHDA and SQIVND (reference sequence). The length of the CDR3 is 14 residues. The CDR3 here is CASSIREGGNTIYF. The CDR3, as DNA: TGTGCCAGTAGTATAAGGGAGGGGGGAAACACCATATATTTT.

J is TRBJ2-2 and V is TRBV29-1; 7 bases match TRBD2. The length of the CDR3 is 16 residues. J lost 2 bases, V lost 4 bases, and 10 bases had no gene match. CDR1 SQVTM and CDR2 ANQGSEA come from the germline V gene. CDR3 protein: CSVARWAGVNTGELFF. DNA of the CDR3: TGCAGCGTTGCGCGCTGGGCGGGGGTTAACACCGGGGAGCTGTTTTTT.